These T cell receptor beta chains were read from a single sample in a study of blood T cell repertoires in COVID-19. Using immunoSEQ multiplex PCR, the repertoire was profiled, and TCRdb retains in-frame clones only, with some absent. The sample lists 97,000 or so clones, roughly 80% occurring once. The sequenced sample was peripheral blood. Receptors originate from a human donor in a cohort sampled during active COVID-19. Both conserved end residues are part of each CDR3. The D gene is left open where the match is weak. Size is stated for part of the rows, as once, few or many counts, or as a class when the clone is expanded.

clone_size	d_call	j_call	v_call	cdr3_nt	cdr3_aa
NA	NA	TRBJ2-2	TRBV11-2	TGTGCCAGCAGCTCTTCAGGGTTAGTGACCGGGGAGCTGTTTTTT	CASSSSGLVTGELFF
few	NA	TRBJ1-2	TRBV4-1	TGCGCCAGCAGCTCAGCGGGCATCGGCTACACCTTC	CASSSAGIGYTF
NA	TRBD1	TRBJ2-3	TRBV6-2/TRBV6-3	TGTGCCAGCAGTTCCTACACCCCCCGGACAGGCCCTATCACAGATACGCAGTATTTT	CASSSYTPRTGPITDTQYF
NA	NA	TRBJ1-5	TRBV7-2	TGTGCCAGCAGCTTAGTCGGGACACAGAATCAGCCCCAGCATTTT	CASSLVGTQNQPQHF
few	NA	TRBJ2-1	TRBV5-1	TGCGCCAGCAGCTTAGTACAGGGCAAAAACAATGAGCAGTTCTTC	CASSLVQGKNNEQFF
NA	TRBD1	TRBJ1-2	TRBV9	TGTGCCAGCAGCTCGGGACAGGGGGCGTATGGCTACACCTTC	CASSSGQGAYGYTF
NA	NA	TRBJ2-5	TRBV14	TGTGCCAGCAGCCAGTGGAGGGACCAAGAGACCCAGTACTTC	CASSQWRDQETQYF
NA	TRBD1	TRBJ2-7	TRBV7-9	TGTGCCAGCAGCTTCACCAGCCCGGACAGGGGCGAGCAGTACTTC	CASSFTSPDRGEQYF
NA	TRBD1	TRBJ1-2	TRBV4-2	TGTGCCAGCAGCCAAGATGGGCCACAGGGGTATCGTGGCTACACCTTC	CASSQDGPQGYRGYTF
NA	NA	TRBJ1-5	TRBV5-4	TGTGCCAGCAGCCTACAGGGTGGCAATCAGCCCCAGCATTTT	CASSLQGGNQPQHF
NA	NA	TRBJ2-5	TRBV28	TGTGCCAGCAGTTCCTACCTCCAAGAGACCCAGTACTTC	CASSSYLQETQYF
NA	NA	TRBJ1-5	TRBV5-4	TGTGCCACTACAGGAAATCAGCCCCAGCATTTT	CATTGNQPQHF
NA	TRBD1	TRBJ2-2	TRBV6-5	TGTGCCAGCAGCGGGGGACAGGGGGTTACCGGGGAGCTGTTTTTT	CASSGGQGVTGELFF
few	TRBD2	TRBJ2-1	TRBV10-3	TGTGCCATCGGGCCGGGACTAGCCGCTTTTGAGCAGTTCTTC	CAIGPGLAAFEQFF
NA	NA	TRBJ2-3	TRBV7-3	TGTGCCAGCAGCCCGTCTATGGTTCGCACAGATACGCAGTATTTT	CASSPSMVRTDTQYF
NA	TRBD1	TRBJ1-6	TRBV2	TGTGCCAGCAGCGTAGAGGGACAGGGTAGCTCACCCCTCCACTTT	CASSVEGQGSSPLHF
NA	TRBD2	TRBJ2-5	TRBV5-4	TGTGCCAGCAGCTTGAAGACTAGCGCCGAGACCCAGTACTTC	CASSLKTSAETQYF
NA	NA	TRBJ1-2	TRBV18	TGTGCCAGCTCTAGTAGTCAGGGGATGACGGGCTACACCTTC	CASSSSQGMTGYTF
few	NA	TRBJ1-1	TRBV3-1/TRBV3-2	TGTGCCAGCAGGGATTTCGGGACAAAAGCTTTCTTT	CASRDFGTKAFF
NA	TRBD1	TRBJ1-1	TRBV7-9	TGTGCCAGCAGTCAACAGGGGGGAAACACTGAAGCTTTCTTT	CASSQQGGNTEAFF
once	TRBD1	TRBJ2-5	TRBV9	TGTGCCAGCAGCGCCCGGACAGGGCAAGAGACCCAGTACTTC	CASSARTGQETQYF
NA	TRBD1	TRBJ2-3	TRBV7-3	TGTGCCAGCAGTAAGACAGGGGTAGATACGCAGTATTTT	CASSKTGVDTQYF